The 9 T cell receptor beta chains listed next were all sequenced from one sample in a study of identical twins' blood T cells. TCRdb re-analysed the 5' RACE reads in MiXCR, keeping a single row per CDR3 protein. Of 300,000 to 450,000 distinct CDR3 sequences in the sample, 28% are singletons; the top ten hold 6% to 7%. The sequenced sample was PBMCs. These receptors originate from a woman between 18 and 50 years old in good health.

This chain connects TRBV20-1 to TRBJ2-7; D tentatively reads TRBD1 or TRBD2 (6 bases each). The length of the CDR3 is 13 residues. Deletions cut 3 bases from V and 3 bases from J, with 12 bases between. The germline CDR1 and CDR2 sequences are DFQATT and SNEGSKA (reference sequence). The CDR3 region is CSASGGRDYEQYF. CDR3 bases: TGCAGTGCTAGCGGGGGCAGGGACTACGAGCAGTACTTC.

In this sample, this clonotype turned up a few times. The genes are TRBV6-4 and TRBJ1-5, with D possibly being TRBD1 (5 bases). Trimming pared 4 bases from V and 4 bases from J, leaving 8 bases between. The CDR3 has 13 residues. Germline CDR1 reads MRHNA; CDR2 reads SNTAGT. CDR3 coding DNA: TGTGCCAGCAGTGCCGGGACTAATCAGCCCCAGCATTTT. As protein: CASSAGTNQPQHF.

The rearrangement joins TRBV29-1 to TRBJ1-1; tentative D call: TRBD1 (6 bases). V lost 4 bases, J lost 2 bases, and 14 bases lay in between. The CDR3 spans 14 residues. Germline lookup yields CDR1 SQVTM and CDR2 ANQGSEA. The CDR3 region is CSVGGGRVNTEAFF. DNA for the CDR3: TGCAGCGTTGGTGGGGGGCGCGTCAACACTGAAGCTTTCTTT. The full variable domain, completed using reference TRBV29-1 and TRBJ1-1, is SAVISQKPSRDICQRGTSLTIQCQVDSQVTMMFWYRQQPGQSLTLIATANQGSEATYESGFVIDKFPISRPNLTFSTLTVSNMSPEDSSIYLCSVGGGRVNTEAFFGQGTRLTVV.

This chain links TRBV20-1 with TRBJ1-2, with TRBD1 as a possible D gene (5 bases). Looked up from germline, CDR1 is DFQATT and CDR2 is SNEGSKA (reference sequence). This CDR3 has 15 residues. V was shortened by 0 bases and J by 3 bases, with 14 bases between the two germline ends. Here the CDR3 DNA reads TGCAGTGCTAGAGATCGGACCGCGGGGGACTATGGCTACACCTTC. Translated: CSARDRTAGDYGYTF.

With regard to this clonotype: One end of the junction fails to match germline, which may point to a read error. The rearrangement links TRBV6-5 to TRBJ1-5; maybe TRBD1 (5 bases). Germline V gives CDR1 MNHEY, CDR2 SVGAGI. CDR3 length: 16 residues. The CDR3 loop is CACSSSRRAGDQPQHF. CDR3 DNA: TGTGCCTGCAGTTCGTCGCGCAGGGCTGGAGATCAGCCCCAGCATTTT.

The V call is TRBV2, the J call TRBJ2-3; unclear D gene. Germline CDR1 SNHLY, CDR2 FYNNEI. The CDR3 totals 12 residues. Trimming left V 1 base short and J 5 bases short, with 4 bases between. The CDR3 DNA reads as TGTGCCAGCAGTGAAGTGATAGATACGCAGTATTTT. It specifies CASSEVIDTQYF.

The V and J genes are TRBV10-3 and TRBJ2-3; TRBD2 might be the D (6 bases). With 8 bases removed from V and 4 bases from J, the gap between germline ends came to 10 bases. The CDR3 runs to 12 residues. Germline values: CDR1 ENHRY, CDR2 SYGVKD. This CDR3 reads CAIAEGSDTQYF. CDR3 DNA sequence: TGTGCCATCGCGGAGGGGTCAGATACGCAGTATTTT.

This chain uses TRBV13 with TRBJ2-3; 14 nucleotides line up with TRBD2. The CDR3 loop spans 17 amino acids. The V and J ends lost 5 bases and 1 base, in that order; junction bases with no gene match: 5. CDR1 is PRHDT and CDR2 is FYEKMQ in the germline V gene (reference sequence). This CDR3 reads CASSGPGLAGGTDTQYF. DNA for the CDR3: TGTGCCAGCAGCGGACCGGGACTAGCGGGGGGCACAGATACGCAGTATTTT.

The chain employs TRBV20-1 and TRBJ1-5, with a possible D match to TRBD1 (6 bases). Between the trimmed V and J ends, which lost 6 bases and 2 bases, there was a span of 11 bases. Germline V gene data show CDR1 as DFQATT and CDR2 as SNEGSKA (reference sequence). CDR3 size: 13 residues. Here the CDR3 reads CSARGLRNQPQHF. The CDR3 nucleotides read TGCAGTGCCAGGGGACTGCGCAATCAGCCCCAGCATTTT.